Below, 24 T cell receptor beta chains from the same sample are listed, as sequenced in a study of response to subunit inactivated influenza vaccine. TCRdb independently ran MiXCR on the RT-PCR reads; one entry per CDR3 protein. In the table there are about 180,000 distinct CDR3 sequences, around 10% of which are singletons. The sample here was CD8+ T cells sorted from PBMCs, taken less than 25 months after vaccination. These receptor sequences come from a man between 50 and 69 years old who received an inactivated influenza vaccine.

The rearrangement uses TRBV12-3 or TRBV12-4 and TRBJ2-5, with TRBD1 matching 8 bases. The CDR3 spans 18 residues. The trim removed 7 bases at V and 3 bases at J, leaving 19 bases unmatched. The DNA of the CDR3 is TGTGCCAGCATGCGGACAGGGACCTCGAACGTGAAAAAAGAGACCCAGTACTTC. Its protein product is CASMRTGTSNVKKETQYF.

The rearrangement uses TRBV10-2 and TRBJ1-5, with D possibly TRBD1 on 6 matching bases. The CDR3 runs to 14 residues. Looked up from germline, CDR1 is WSHSY and CDR2 is SAAADI. Deletions cut 3 bases from V and 6 bases from J, with 12 bases between. In nucleotides, the CDR3 is TGCGCCAGCAGTGAAGAACAGGGAGGTCAGCCCCAGCATTTT. Protein: CASSEEQGGQPQHF.

There are many counts of this clonotype. The genes are TRBV27 and TRBJ2-3, with D perhaps matching TRBD1 (5 bases). V dropped 6 bases and J dropped 2 bases, with 15 bases sitting between them. Germline V gene lookup returns CDR1 MNHEY and CDR2 SMNVEV (reference sequence). The CDR3 length is 15 residues. The CDR3, as DNA: TGTGCCAGCAGGACGGTGGGGCAGGACACAGATACGCAGTATTTT. Its protein is CASRTVGQDTDTQYF.

This chain links TRBV9 with TRBJ1-2; TRBD1 matches at 7 bases. J gave up 8 bases and V 0 bases, and 10 bases lay outside the gene matches. The CDR3 is made up of 15 amino acids. Per germline, CDR1 SGDLS and CDR2 YYNGEE. CDR3 residues: CASSVGQGGGEGYTF. CDR3 nucleotides: TGTGCCAGCAGCGTAGGGCAGGGGGGGGGTGAAGGCTACACCTTC.

This clonotype was picked up many times. The V gene is TRBV4-2, the J gene TRBJ2-2, with 13 positions matching TRBD2. The CDR3 is 22 amino acids. Germline loops: CDR1 LGHNA, CDR2 YNFKEQ. With 4 bases clipped from V and 6 bases from J, the junction kept 23 bases outside the gene matches. The CDR3 sequence is CASSLFSGLAGVLGLGAGELFF. The CDR3 region has the DNA TGTGCCAGCAGCCTCTTCTCCGGACTAGCGGGAGTTCTGGGGCTGGGGGCCGGGGAGCTGTTTTTT.

The CDR3 DNA reads TGTGCCAGCAGCGTACGGGGTGACTATAATTCACCCCTCCACTTT. Amino acids: CASSVRGDYNSPLHF. V and J are TRBV6-2 or TRBV6-3 and TRBJ1-6; D is uncertain. Germline assignment: CDR1 MNHEY and CDR2 SVGEGT. The CDR3 covers 15 residues. Trimming took off 6 bases at V and 3 bases at J, with 12 bases between the two ends.

The rearrangement links TRBV20-1 to TRBJ2-5; a weak D match, TRBD2 (6 bases). V was pared by 0 bases and J by 5 bases, with 28 bases between. The CDR3 loop spans 19 amino acids. Per germline, CDR1 DFQATT and CDR2 SNEGSKA (reference sequence). In nucleotides, the CDR3 is TGCAGTGCTAGAGACGGAGGTTGGGGGGTAAGCGTGAATCGGGAGACCCAGTACTTC. This gives the protein CSARDGGWGVSVNRETQYF.

The V call is TRBV6-2 or TRBV6-3, the J call TRBJ2-1; 7 bases align to TRBD2. The CDR3 covers 13 residues. CDR1 MNHEY and CDR2 SVGEGT come from the germline V gene. Unmatched junction bases numbered 8, after V lost 0 bases and J lost 15 bases. The CDR3 sequence is CASSYSAGEWGFF. The DNA of the CDR3 is TGTGCCAGCAGTTACTCGGCGGGGGAATGGGGGTTCTTC.

This sequence joins TRBV4-3 and TRBJ2-1; D is uncertain. The V end was cut by 4 bases, the J end by 7 bases, with 17 bases between. The CDR3 totals 15 residues. In germline, CDR1 is LGHNA, CDR2 YSLEER. CDR3: CASSPNWALLNEQFF. The CDR3 nucleotides are TGCGCCAGCAGCCCCAACTGGGCGCTGTTGAATGAGCAGTTCTTC.

The chain carries TRBV6-2 or TRBV6-3 and TRBJ1-1, with TRBD1 identical over 7 bases. J gave up 4 bases and V 7 bases, and 6 bases lay outside the gene matches. The CDR3 extends over 13 amino acids. Germline V gene lookup returns CDR1 MNHEY and CDR2 SVGEGT. DNA of the CDR3: TGTGCCAGCAATAAACAGGGGTTCACTGAAGCTTTCTTT. It translates to CASNKQGFTEAFF.

The chain recombines TRBV4-3 with TRBJ1-1; tentative D call: TRBD1 (6 bases). Trimming pared 3 bases from V and 8 bases from J, leaving 16 bases between. The CDR3 is 14 residues long. From germline, CDR1 is LGHNA and CDR2 YSLEER. The CDR3 is CASSHGTLTGEAFF. Written as DNA, the CDR3 is TGCGCCAGCAGCCACGGAACCCTCACAGGGGAAGCTTTCTTT.

This clonotype showed up just a few times. V gene TRBV7-8 combines with J gene TRBJ2-3; 9 nucleotides line up with TRBD2. The junction had 13 bases not matched to a gene; V was cut back by 5 bases and J by 4 bases. The CDR3 has 17 residues. CDR1 and CDR2 from the germline V gene are SGHVS and FQNEAQ. Written as DNA, the CDR3 is TGTGCCAGCAGCCCAAGAGTAGCGGGAGAACTACCAGATACGCAGTATTTT. This codes for CASSPRVAGELPDTQYF.

The rearrangement links TRBV4-1 to TRBJ2-1, with 8 positions matching TRBD2. The germline V gene encodes CDR1 MGHRA and CDR2 YSYEKL. The CDR3 is 16 amino acids. The trim removed 1 base at V and 5 bases at J, leaving 7 bases unmatched. The CDR3 is CASSQGAGGLDNEQFF. CDR3 sequence (DNA): TGCGCCAGCAGCCAAGGGGCGGGGGGCCTCGACAATGAGCAGTTCTTC.

The gene calls are TRBV29-1 and TRBJ2-3; 10 positions match TRBD1. Trimming cost V 6 bases and J 3 bases; bases outside gene matches: 6. This CDR3 is 14 amino acids long. Germline V gives CDR1 SQVTM, CDR2 ANQGSEA. The DNA for the CDR3 is TGCAGCGTCTTAGGGACAGGGGTTACAGATACGCAGTATTTT. This codes for CSVLGTGVTDTQYF.

Ten or more counts support this clonotype. The chain has TRBV4-3 and TRBJ1-3; 8 nucleotides align to TRBD1. The CDR3 contains 13 residues. V was clipped by 4 bases and J by 8 bases; unmatched bases: 4. Germline V gives CDR1 LGHNA, CDR2 YSLEER. The CDR3 reads CASSPTGEYTIYF. Written as DNA, the CDR3 is TGCGCCAGCAGCCCGACAGGGGAGTACACCATATATTTT.

This clonotype was detected ten times or more. This sequence joins TRBV20-1 and TRBJ2-3; D is uncertain. Germline V gene data show CDR1 as DFQATT and CDR2 as SNEGSKA (reference sequence). The CDR3 extends over 13 amino acids. Trimming removed 3 bases from V and 6 bases from J, with 13 bases in between. The CDR3 DNA reads TGCAGTGCTAGGGGTAGCCGCGCCGATACGCAGTATTTT. Encoded protein: CSARGSRADTQYF.

This clonotype was detected a few times. V gene TRBV27 combines with J gene TRBJ1-4; D is unresolved. Germline CDR1 MNHEY, CDR2 SMNVEV (reference sequence). CDR3 length: 13 amino acids. The V end was cut by 4 bases, the J end by 5 bases, with 8 bases between. CDR3 sequence (DNA): TGTGCCAGCAGTTCCCTGAAGAATGAAAAACTGTTTTTT. As protein: CASSSLKNEKLFF.

This clonotype has just a few counts. The chain recombines TRBV6-1 with TRBJ2-7; D might be TRBD2 (6 bases). V was cut by 1 base and J by 2 bases, with 9 bases left in between. From germline, CDR1 is MNHNS and CDR2 SASEGT. The CDR3 loop spans 14 amino acids. The CDR3 reads CASSEVGGTYEQYF. In DNA, the CDR3 is TGTGCCAGCAGTGAAGTTGGAGGGACCTACGAGCAGTACTTC.

This clonotype has only a few counts. The rearrangement joins TRBV4-3 to TRBJ1-4; D is unclear. Trimming took 1 base from V and 7 from J, leaving 10 bases between them. Germline loops: CDR1 LGHNA, CDR2 YSLEER. CDR3 size: 14 residues. The CDR3 nucleotides are TGCGCCAGCAGCCAAGGGGTCAGGAGTGAAAAACTGTTTTTT. It yields the protein CASSQGVRSEKLFF.

This chain links TRBV4-3 with TRBJ1-1; D is possibly TRBD1 (6 bases). CDR3 length: 16 residues. V was shortened by 7 bases and J by 2 bases, with 20 bases between the two germline ends. Looked up from germline, CDR1 is LGHNA and CDR2 is YSLEER. The chain's CDR3 is CASTPSGGLQNTEAFF. The CDR3 nucleotides read TGCGCCAGCACCCCTTCGGGGGGCCTCCAAAACACTGAAGCTTTCTTT.

This clonotype was observed at least ten times. V usage is TRBV6-2 or TRBV6-3 and J usage is TRBJ2-3, with 7 positions matching TRBD2. V dropped 7 bases and J dropped 10; count of bases not matched to a gene: 5. The CDR3 loop spans 11 amino acids. The germline V gene has CDR1 MNHEY and CDR2 SVGEGT. The CDR3 spells CASTQRGSQYF. CDR3 coding DNA: TGTGCCAGCACCCAGCGGGGATCGCAGTATTTT.

At least ten counts were recorded for this clonotype. The CDR3 nucleotides are TGCGCCAGCAGCCAAACAGGGGGCGGCGGGGAGCTGTTTTTT. Amino acids: CASSQTGGGGELFF. The chain joins TRBV4-3 to TRBJ2-2; 9 positions match TRBD1. CDR3 length: 14 amino acids. The V gene's germline CDR1 is LGHNA and CDR2 YSLEER. The J segment lost 7 bases and the V segment lost 2 bases, leaving 2 bases of the junction unmatched.

A word on this clonotype: At one end, the junction sequence differs from germline, possibly due to a read error. This chain connects TRBV12-3 or TRBV12-4 to TRBJ2-6; D is uncertain. The CDR3 sequence is 12 residues long. In DNA form, the CDR3 reads TGTGCCAGCAATTCTGTGGCCAACGTCCTGACTTTC. Protein product: CASNSVANVLTF.

A few counts support this clonotype. J is TRBJ2-1 and V is TRBV6-5; 12 nucleotides match TRBD2. The germline gives CDR1 MNHEY, CDR2 SVGAGI. V shed 5 bases, J shed 4 bases, and the junction held 0 bases outside the gene matches. This CDR3 comprises 14 residues. CDR3 coding DNA: TGTGCCAGCAGTACTAGCGGGAGGTACAATGAGCAGTTCTTC. It yields the protein CASSTSGRYNEQFF.